A single T cell receptor (beta chain) is shown here with its context. The target antigen is unknown. The CDR3 loop spans 14 amino acids. V was trimmed by 5 bases and J by 1 base, leaving 11 bases between them. Germline CDR1 and CDR2: MDHEN and SYDVKM. The sample comes from a study of T cell repertoires in cytomegalovirus infection. Study at large: CMV infection plus the matching HLA type was flagged by public TCR beta signatures.

Study-level findings and limits: Cumulative frequency (of public TCR beta family members) identified carriers of CMV plus the relevant HLA. HLA-C-restricted TCR beta clonotypes specific for CMV led the ex vivo response.

TCRdb called the reads again in MiXCR, with one record for every CDR3 protein. The sample includes 200,000 to 300,000 distinct CDR3 sequences, 6.5% of them seen just once. V and J are TRBV28 and TRBJ1-1; D is undetermined. This receptor was taken from a human donor in good health (CMV status not recorded). Some clones in this sample may be carry-over from other donors' samples. What was sequenced was PBMCs. The CDR3 region has the DNA TGTGCCAGCAGTGTGACTCCGTCGAACACTGAAGCTTTCTTT. It codes for CASSVTPSNTEAFF.